Each of the 20 T cell receptor beta chains below was sequenced from the same sample in a study of response to subunit inactivated influenza vaccine. Each CDR3 protein gets one entry after TCRdb re-called the RT-PCR reads with MiXCR. The repertoire includes around 490,000 distinct CDR3 sequences, 6.5% to 8% of them detected once, and 10% to 15% sits in the top ten. The material sequenced was PBMCs from blood, taken around 25 months after vaccination. These receptors were taken from a man between 50 and 75 years old who received an inactivated influenza vaccine.

In this sample, this clonotype turned up a few times. The chain links TRBV7-8 to TRBJ1-1; 7 nucleotides line up with TRBD1. With 1 base clipped from V and 0 bases from J, the junction kept 11 bases outside the gene matches. The CDR3 length is 18 residues. Germline V CDR1 and CDR2: SGHVS, FQNEAQ. The CDR3 bases are TGTGCCAGCAGCTTAGTCGTAAGACAGGGAGAAATGAACACTGAAGCTTTCTTT. The encoded protein is CASSLVVRQGEMNTEAFF.

J is TRBJ2-4 and V is TRBV4-2, with 11 bases identical to TRBD2. The CDR3 runs 18 residues. The J segment lost 1 base and the V segment lost 0 bases, leaving 5 bases of the junction unmatched. Germline-derived CDR1 and CDR2 are LGHNA and YNFKEQ. CDR3 residues: CASSQETTSGSAKNIQYF. The CDR3 region has the DNA TGTGCCAGCAGCCAAGAAACTACTAGCGGGAGTGCCAAAAACATTCAGTACTTC.

This clonotype was detected ten times or more. The rearrangement links TRBV4-3 to TRBJ2-1, with D perhaps TRBD2 (6 bases). Germline V gene sequence: CDR1 LGHNA, CDR2 YSLEER. Trimming cost V 2 bases and J 0 bases, with 14 bases left between them. The CDR3 runs to 17 residues. This CDR3 reads CASSQRHQRASYNEQFF. Here the CDR3 DNA reads TGCGCCAGCAGCCAAAGACACCAGCGGGCCTCCTACAATGAGCAGTTCTTC.

The table lists this clonotype with many counts. V usage is TRBV12-3 or TRBV12-4 and J usage is TRBJ2-1; perhaps D is TRBD1 or TRBD2 (5 bases each). V was cut by 3 bases and J by 4 bases, with 7 bases left in between. The CDR3 covers 13 residues. The CDR3 loop is CASSFGTYNEQFF. DNA of the CDR3: TGTGCCAGCAGTTTCGGGACGTACAATGAGCAGTTCTTC.

The genes are TRBV7-2 and TRBJ2-1, with D perhaps being TRBD1 or TRBD2 (5 bases each). This CDR3 comprises 15 residues. Germline V lookup: CDR1 SGHTA, CDR2 FQGNSA. V was trimmed by 3 bases and J by 7 bases, leaving 16 bases between them. The chain's CDR3 is CASSFAGAKGNEQFF. For the CDR3, the DNA is TGTGCCAGCAGCTTCGCGGGCGCCAAGGGGAATGAGCAGTTCTTC. The full variable domain, rest sourced from reference TRBV7-2 and TRBJ2-1, is GAGVSQSPSNKVTEKGKDVELRCDPISGHTALYWYRQSLGQGLEFLIYFQGNSAPDKSGLPSDRFSAERTGGSVSTLTIQRTQQEDSAVYLCASSFAGAKGNEQFFGPGTRLTVL.

The rearrangement uses TRBV7-2 and TRBJ2-3, with D perhaps being TRBD1 or TRBD2 (6 bases each). The CDR3 is made up of 14 amino acids. Trimming took 7 bases from V and 7 from J, leaving 18 bases between them. Germline CDR1 SGHTA, CDR2 FQGNSA. CDR3 residues: CASTPGGAHNTQYF. DNA of the CDR3: TGTGCCAGCACACCCGGGGGCGCACATAATACGCAGTATTTT.

This clonotype turned up a few times. The chain carries TRBV3-1 and TRBJ1-1; D uncertain. With 0 bases removed from V and 0 bases from J, the gap between germline ends came to 11 bases. Germline V lookup: CDR1 LGHDT, CDR2 YNNKEL (reference sequence). This CDR3 is built from 16 residues. DNA of the CDR3: TGTGCCAGCAGCCAAGATTATTACAGAATGAACACTGAAGCTTTCTTT. This codes for CASSQDYYRMNTEAFF.

This clonotype was recorded at least ten times. V usage is TRBV12-3 or TRBV12-4 and J usage is TRBJ2-1; D is unclear. The V end lost 3 bases, the J end lost 2 bases, and 8 bases lay between the germline ends. This CDR3 is built from 14 residues. CDR3 coding DNA: TGTGCCAGCAGTTTTCTAAGCACCTACAATGAGCAGTTCTTC. Translating it yields CASSFLSTYNEQFF.

CDR3 DNA sequence: TGCGCCAGCAGCCAAGACGCGGGTCAGCCCCAGCATTTT. Translating gives CASSQDAGQPQHF. The genes are TRBV4-3 and TRBJ1-5; D uncertain. The CDR3 consists of 13 residues. Trimming shortened V by 0 bases and J by 6 bases, and 6 bases separated the two germline ends. CDR1 and CDR2 (germline): LGHNA, YSLEER.

This clonotype has a count of ten or more. This chain links TRBV2 with TRBJ2-7; maybe TRBD2 (5 bases). V was pared by 4 bases and J by 2 bases, with 12 bases between. CDR3 length equals 14 residues. Germline loops: CDR1 SNHLY, CDR2 FYNNEI. The CDR3 coding sequence is TGTGCCAGCAGTGTCCAGATGAGGGCCTACGAGCAGTACTTC. Translating gives CASSVQMRAYEQYF.

The table lists this clonotype with a count of one. The gene calls are TRBV5-6 and TRBJ2-1; D not resolved. Trimming took 0 bases from V and 5 from J, leaving 12 bases between them. The CDR3 length is 15 residues. Germline V gives CDR1 SGHDT, CDR2 YYEEEE. The CDR3 is CASSLVQSPDNEQFF. CDR3 coding DNA: TGTGCCAGCAGCTTGGTTCAATCACCAGACAATGAGCAGTTCTTC.

The J gene is TRBJ1-4, the V gene TRBV20-1, with 10 nucleotides matching TRBD1. The germline V gene has CDR1 DFQATT and CDR2 SNEGSKA (reference sequence). The CDR3 loop spans 18 amino acids. The V gene end was trimmed by 0 bases and the J gene end by 5 bases; junction bases not matched to a gene: 12. In DNA form, the CDR3 reads TGCAGTGCTAGAGATATAGAAGGGACAGGGGTCGAAAATGAAAAACTGTTTTTT. Translating gives CSARDIEGTGVENEKLFF.

This clonotype was counted many times. V gene TRBV5-1 combines with J gene TRBJ1-4; D unresolved. The CDR3 is 14 residues long. Germline-derived CDR1 and CDR2 are SGHRS and YFSETQ. V was cut by 4 bases and J by 0 bases, with 7 bases left in between. The CDR3 loop is CASSTAATNEKLFF. For the CDR3, the DNA is TGCGCCAGCAGCACAGCAGCAACTAATGAAAAACTGTTTTTT.

This clonotype was observed at least ten times. The chain combines TRBV12-3 or TRBV12-4 with TRBJ2-7; 7 bases are a match to TRBD1. CDR3 size: 13 residues. V lost 6 bases, J lost 3 bases, and 5 bases stayed unmatched. Written as DNA, the CDR3 is TGTGCCAGCAGGGGGGACAGCCTCTACGAGCAGTACTTC. This sequence encodes CASRGDSLYEQYF.

The chain couples TRBV20-1 to TRBJ1-5; TRBD1 matches at 12 bases. The CDR3 extends over 14 amino acids. Germline assignment: CDR1 DFQATT and CDR2 SNEGSKA (reference sequence). The junction had 1 base not matched to a gene; V was cut back by 0 bases and J by 7 bases. Here the CDR3 DNA reads TGCAGTGCTAGAGATGGGACAGGGGGCCAGCCCCAGCATTTT. As protein: CSARDGTGGQPQHF.

This clonotype was counted only a few times. V and J are TRBV4-3 and TRBJ2-1; D is possibly TRBD1 or TRBD2 (5 bases each). Trimming took off 1 base at V and 2 bases at J, with 12 bases between the two ends. The CDR3 has 16 amino acids. Germline V gene sequence: CDR1 LGHNA, CDR2 YSLEER. CDR3 amino acids: CASSQATGLAYNEQFF. DNA for the CDR3: TGCGCCAGCAGCCAAGCCACGGGGCTAGCCTACAATGAGCAGTTCTTC.

This clonotype was seen a few times. The rearrangement uses TRBV24-1 and TRBJ2-1, with D unresolved. CDR3 length: 16 amino acids. CDR1 and CDR2 from the germline V gene are KGHDR and SFDVKD. The V end lost 3 bases, the J end lost 3 bases, and 14 bases lay between the germline ends. As DNA, the CDR3 is TGTGCCACCAGTGATCCACACGGCGGCTACTACAATGAGCAGTTCTTC. Encoded protein: CATSDPHGGYYNEQFF.

The table lists this clonotype with a few counts. The rearrangement joins TRBV7-9 to TRBJ2-7, with 10 bases aligning to TRBD2. CDR1 is SEHNR, CDR2 FQNEAQ, per germline (reference sequence). V lost 5 bases and J lost 4; bases outside the gene matches: 5. The CDR3 sequence is 14 residues long. The CDR3 nucleotides are TGTGCCAGCAGCCCTAGCGGGAGTCTTTACGAGCAGTACTTC. This codes for CASSPSGSLYEQYF.

A few counts support this clonotype. The chain couples TRBV10-3 to TRBJ2-5, with D hard to call. V gave up 4 bases and J gave up 5 bases, with 11 bases separating them. This CDR3 has 13 residues. Germline lookup yields CDR1 ENHRY and CDR2 SYGVKD. In DNA, the CDR3 is TGTGCCATCAGTGTGGCGGTCCTGGAGACCCAGTACTTC. It yields the protein CAISVAVLETQYF.

This clonotype showed up many times. The chain has TRBV2 and TRBJ1-4, with TRBD1 matching over 9 bases. The CDR3 has 14 amino acids. V dropped 6 bases and J dropped 7; count of bases not matched to a gene: 6. From germline, CDR1 is SNHLY and CDR2 FYNNEI. The CDR3 DNA reads TGTGCCAGCAGGACAGGGGGAATATTTGAAAAACTGTTTTTT. Translated: CASRTGGIFEKLFF.